This T cell receptor beta chain is drawn from a study of identical twins. Study-level points and caveats: Abundant cord blood beta clonotypes carried fewer insertions; memory repertoires showed none.

The CDR3 spans 15 residues. V was clipped by 4 bases and J by 1 base, with 13 bases between them. The V gene's germline CDR1 is SGHAT and CDR2 FQNNGV. TCRdb itself ran the 5' RACE reads through MiXCR, one entry per CDR3 protein. The sample lists 450,000 to 500,000 distinct CDR3 sequences, around 15% occurring once. This clonotype was observed a handful of times. No antigen is known for it. These same records also appear under a second study, on yellow fever vaccine responses in identical twins.

The chain links TRBV11-2 to TRBJ2-5; tentative D call: TRBD1 (5 bases). Sequencing was performed on CD4+ T cells sorted from blood. The receptor was isolated from a woman between 18 and 30 years old in good health. This CDR3 is CASSYGRTSQETQYF. For the CDR3, the DNA is TGTGCCAGCAGCTATGGGCGGACATCCCAAGAGACCCAGTACTTC.